This is a list of T cell receptor beta chains from one sample in a study of T cell repertoires in cytomegalovirus infection. Their antigens remain unidentified. TCRdb recomputed calls from the reads with MiXCR, one row per CDR3 protein. Of roughly 180,000 distinct CDR3 sequences listed, about 20% are singletons. Sequenced here: CD8+ T cells from cultured PBMCs, sampled from culture after CMV antigen stimulation. The origin of the receptors is a human donor in good health (CMV status not recorded). Some clones in this sample may be carry-over from other donors' samples. Each CDR3 is given with its conserved first and last residue. D genes are given only for firm matches. Not all rows give a size; the values are once, few, many and, for expanded clones, a class.

>few|TRBJ1-1|TRBV7-2|NA
CASSRTGGTEAFF
TGTGCCAGCAGCCGCACAGGTGGAACTGAAGCTTTCTTT
>many|TRBJ1-1|TRBV6-6|NA
CASSFIRDTEAFF
TGTGCCAGCAGTTTTATCCGGGACACTGAAGCTTTCTTT
>few|TRBJ2-7|TRBV13|TRBD2
CASSPAGGDEQYF
TGTGCCAGCAGCCCAGCTGGGGGGGACGAGCAGTACTTC
>few|TRBJ1-2|TRBV13|TRBD1
CAGSGTGSKGYTF
TGTGCCGGGTCGGGGACAGGTTCGAAAGGCTACACCTTC
>NA|TRBJ1-1|TRBV12-3/TRBV12-4|NA
CASSLWGQGTFF
NA
>few|TRBJ1-2|TRBV6-5|NA
CASSYGYSYGYTF
TGTGCCAGCAGTTACGGCTACAGCTATGGCTACACCTTC
>few|TRBJ1-2|TRBV28|NA
CASSLLGGAYGYTF
TGTGCCAGCAGTTTATTGGGGGGGGCTTATGGCTACACCTTC
>NA|TRBJ2-3|TRBV5-1|TRBD1
CASRLTGAYTDTQYF
TGCGCCAGCAGGCTTACAGGGGCCTACACAGATACGCAGTATTTT
>few|TRBJ1-4|TRBV7-8|TRBD1
CASSPGVGQTSEKLFF
TGTGCCAGCAGCCCGGGTGTGGGACAGACTTCCGAAAAACTGTTTTTT
>NA|TRBJ1-5|TRBV6-5|NA
CASSYSRYQPQHF
TGTGCCAGCAGTTACTCCCGGTATCAGCCCCAGCATTTT
>NA|TRBJ1-5|TRBV12-3/TRBV12-4|TRBD1
CASRGQGNQPQHF
TGTGCCAGCAGGGGACAGGGAAATCAGCCCCAGCATTTT
>few|TRBJ2-1|TRBV6-2/TRBV6-3|NA
CASTKAPYNEQFF
TGTGCCAGCACCAAAGCCCCCTACAATGAGCAGTTCTTC
>NA|TRBJ1-1|TRBV6-6|NA
CASSRQAGNTEAFF
TGTGCCAGCAGCAGACAGGCGGGTAACACTGAAGCTTTCTTT
>NA|TRBJ1-3|TRBV27|NA
CASREASGGNTIYF
TGTGCCAGCAGAGAGGCTTCTGGTGGAAACACCATATATTTT
>NA|TRBJ2-5|TRBV7-8|NA
CASRLSVGQETQYF
TGTGCCAGCAGGCTTAGTGTGGGACAAGAGACCCAGTACTTC
>NA|TRBJ2-6|TRBV19|NA
CASSIDRGPPSSGANVLTF
TGTGCCAGTAGTATAGACAGGGGCCCTCCGAGCTCTGGGGCCAACGTCCTGACTTTC
>NA|TRBJ2-7|TRBV7-9|NA
CASDSGKGNEQYF
TGTGCCAGCGATTCGGGGAAGGGAAACGAGCAGTACTTC
>few|TRBJ2-3|TRBV6-5|NA
CASNRGTGTDTQYF
TGTGCCAGCAATCGTGGGACCGGCACAGATACGCAGTATTTT
>once|TRBJ2-3|TRBV27|TRBD1
CASSRGRRTDTQYF
TGTGCCAGCAGTAGGGGGCGCCGCACAGATACGCAGTATTTT
>NA|TRBJ2-7|TRBV28|TRBD1
CASSLRDRGLGKQYF
TGTGCCAGCAGTTTGAGGGACAGGGGGCTTGGCAAGCAGTACTTC
>NA|TRBJ2-5|TRBV6-2/TRBV6-3|NA
CASRGQRDIETQYF
TGTGCCAGCAGAGGGCAGCGGGACATCGAGACCCAGTACTTC
>NA|TRBJ1-5|TRBV6-2/TRBV6-3|NA
CASSYRRHTDQPQHF
TGTGCCAGCAGTTACAGGCGGCACACAGATCAGCCCCAGCATTTT
>few|TRBJ2-1|TRBV4-1|NA
CASSQATSPGDEQFF
TGCGCCAGCAGCCAAGCCACTTCCCCGGGCGATGAGCAGTTCTTC
>NA|TRBJ1-5|TRBV7-9|NA
CASSLGQHNQPQHF
TGTGCCAGCAGCTTAGGGCAGCACAATCAGCCCCAGCATTTT
>few|TRBJ1-2|TRBV6-6|NA
CASSTGSLYGYTF
TGTGCCAGCAGTACAGGGTCCCTCTATGGCTACACCTTC
>few|TRBJ2-2|TRBV12-3/TRBV12-4|NA
CASSVSGELFF
TGTGCCAGCAGTGTGAGCGGGGAGCTGTTTTTT
>few|TRBJ1-1|TRBV6-2/TRBV6-3|TRBD1
CASSYSTGSSNTEAFF
TGTGCCAGCAGTTACTCGACAGGGTCATCGAACACTGAAGCTTTCTTT
>NA|TRBJ2-2|TRBV6-1|TRBD1
CASSEDRVGPGTGELFF
TGTGCCAGCAGCGAAGACAGGGTTGGACCGGGCACCGGGGAGCTGTTTTTT
>few|TRBJ1-2|TRBV11-2|TRBD1
CASSSGQGDYGYTF
TGTGCCAGCAGTAGCGGACAGGGGGACTATGGCTACACCTTC
>NA|TRBJ1-2|TRBV25-1|NA
CASSDWDTGYGYTF
TGTGCCAGCAGTGATTGGGACACAGGCTATGGCTACACCTTC
>few|TRBJ2-5|TRBV7-9|NA
CASSSEGEETQYF
TGTGCCAGCAGCTCAGAGGGAGAAGAGACCCAGTACTTC
>NA|TRBJ1-3|TRBV12-5|NA
CASGISGNTIYF
TGTGCTAGTGGTATCTCTGGAAACACCATATATTTT
>NA|TRBJ2-3|TRBV28|NA
CASSLSVGGGFFGDTQYF
TGTGCCAGCAGTTTATCGGTTGGCGGCGGTTTTTTTGGAGATACGCAGTATTTT
>NA|TRBJ1-2|TRBV12-3/TRBV12-4|TRBD1
CASSLRGPSYGYTF
TGTGCCAGCAGTTTAAGGGGGCCCAGCTATGGCTACACCTTC
>NA|TRBJ1-2|TRBV24-1|NA
CATSDQRANYGYTF
TGTGCCACCAGTGACCAACGGGCTAACTATGGCTACACCTTC
>NA|TRBJ2-7|TRBV7-2|TRBD2
CASSPGLAGLSSYEQYF
TGTGCCAGCAGCCCAGGACTAGCGGGGCTGAGCTCCTACGAGCAGTACTTC
>few|TRBJ2-7|TRBV12-3/TRBV12-4|NA
CASKSGVIREQYF
TGTGCCAGCAAATCAGGAGTGATACGAGAGCAGTACTTC
>once|TRBJ1-5|TRBV9|NA
CASSVGGGGHQPQHF
TGTGCCAGCAGCGTAGGAGGGGGGGGCCATCAGCCCCAGCATTTT
>NA|TRBJ2-1|TRBV19|TRBD2
CASSRSSSGVGSYYNEQFF
TGTGCCAGTAGTAGATCGTCTAGCGGGGTTGGATCCTACTACAATGAGCAGTTCTTC
>few|TRBJ1-2|TRBV7-2|NA
CASSLHLSYGYTF
TGTGCCAGCAGCCTTCACCTTTCCTATGGCTACACCTTC
>NA|TRBJ1-2|TRBV12-3/TRBV12-4|NA
CASSLGWKTNYGYTF
TGTGCCAGCAGTTTGGGGTGGAAAACTAACTATGGCTACACCTTC
>NA|TRBJ1-4|TRBV11-2|TRBD1
CASSLGDRAATTNEKLFF
TGTGCCAGCAGCTTAGGGGACAGAGCCGCTACAACTAATGAAAAACTGTTTTTT
>few|TRBJ1-5|TRBV4-3|TRBD1
CASSQDYRGTNQPQHF
TGCGCCAGCAGCCAAGATTACAGGGGTACAAATCAGCCCCAGCATTTT
>NA|TRBJ2-5|TRBV7-9|TRBD2
CASSGTLAGAPRETQYF
TGTGCCAGCAGCGGGACTCTAGCGGGGGCCCCAAGGGAGACCCAGTACTTC
>few|TRBJ2-1|TRBV7-2|NA
CASSLKRLPTYPQFF
TGTGCCAGCAGCTTAAAAAGACTGCCAACTTACCCTCAGTTCTTC
>few|TRBJ1-5|TRBV13|NA
CASSLAGQLQPQHF
TGTGCCAGCAGCTTGGCCGGACAGCTACAGCCCCAGCATTTT
>NA|TRBJ1-2|TRBV19|TRBD1
CVSRTGTGRSYGYTF
TGTGTCAGTAGAACCGGGACAGGGCGATCCTATGGCTACACCTTC
>NA|TRBJ2-3|TRBV12-3/TRBV12-4|TRBD2
CASTLELAGNTQYF
TGTGCCAGCACCCTAGAACTAGCGGGGAATACGCAGTATTTT
>NA|TRBJ1-5|TRBV4-1|NA
CASSQVSLRSDNQPQHF
TGCGCCAGCAGCCAAGTAAGTTTGCGCAGTGATAATCAGCCCCAGCATTTT
>NA|TRBJ2-7|TRBV7-2|NA
CASSLGLRYEQYF
TGTGCCAGCAGCTTAGGGCTTAGGTACGAGCAGTACTTC
>NA|TRBJ2-7|TRBV7-2|TRBD1
CASSLGTGHYEQYF
TGTGCCAGCAGCTTAGGGACAGGACACTACGAGCAGTACTTC
>NA|TRBJ2-7|TRBV12-3/TRBV12-4|NA
CASSLRSYEQYF
TGTGCCAGCAGCTTAAGAAGTTACGAGCAGTACTTC
>NA|TRBJ1-3|TRBV4-1|NA
CASSQTRTSWNTIYF
TGCGCCAGCAGCCAAACTCGGACCTCTTGGAACACCATATATTTT
>NA|TRBJ2-5|TRBV7-9|NA
CASEWSRTPYQETQYF
TGTGCCAGCGAGTGGAGCAGGACTCCGTACCAAGAGACCCAGTACTTC
>NA|TRBJ2-2|TRBV4-3|TRBD2
CASSQLSGATGELFF
TGCGCCAGCAGCCAACTAAGCGGGGCGACCGGGGAGCTGTTTTTT
>few|TRBJ2-7|TRBV27|TRBD2
CASSSAGVSSYEQYF
TGTGCCAGCAGTTCAGCGGGGGTGAGCTCCTACGAGCAGTACTTC
>few|TRBJ2-3|TRBV19|NA
CASSSLPDTQYF
TGTGCCAGTAGTAGCCTCCCAGATACGCAGTATTTT
>medium-sized|TRBJ2-1|TRBV11-2|NA
CASSLEGESPYNEQFF
TGTGCCAGCAGCTTAGAGGGGGAATCTCCCTACAATGAGCAGTTCTTC
>few|TRBJ2-1|TRBV28|TRBD2
CASTVAGEYNEQFF
TGTGCCAGCACCGTCGCGGGGGAGTACAATGAGCAGTTCTTC
>NA|TRBJ1-2|TRBV7-9|NA
CASSHVGHYGYTF
TGTGCCAGCAGCCATGTGGGACACTATGGCTACACCTTC